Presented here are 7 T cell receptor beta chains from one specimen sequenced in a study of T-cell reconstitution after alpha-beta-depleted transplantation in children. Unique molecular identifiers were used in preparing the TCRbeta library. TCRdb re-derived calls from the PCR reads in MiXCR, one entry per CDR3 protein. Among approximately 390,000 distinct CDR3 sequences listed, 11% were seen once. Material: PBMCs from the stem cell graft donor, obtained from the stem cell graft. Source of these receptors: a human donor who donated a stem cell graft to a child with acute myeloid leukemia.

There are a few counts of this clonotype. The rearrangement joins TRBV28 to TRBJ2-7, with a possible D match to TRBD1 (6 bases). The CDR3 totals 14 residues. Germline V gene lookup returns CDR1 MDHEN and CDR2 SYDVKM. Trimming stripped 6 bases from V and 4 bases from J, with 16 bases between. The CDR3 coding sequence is TGTGCCAGCAGACTACAGGGTTTGGTGTACGAGCAGTACTTC. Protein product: CASRLQGLVYEQYF.

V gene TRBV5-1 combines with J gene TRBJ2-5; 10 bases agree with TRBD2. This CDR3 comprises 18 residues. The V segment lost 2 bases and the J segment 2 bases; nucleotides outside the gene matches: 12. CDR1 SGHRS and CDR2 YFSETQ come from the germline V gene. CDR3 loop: CASSFLAGGRLGQETQYF. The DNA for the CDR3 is TGCGCCAGCAGCTTTTTAGCGGGAGGTCGGCTGGGACAAGAGACCCAGTACTTC.

The DNA of the CDR3 is TGCGCCAGCGGCTCCCCTAGCGGGAGAGACACCGGGGAGCTGTTTTTT. Translation gives CASGSPSGRDTGELFF. V and J are TRBV5-1 and TRBJ2-2; 10 positions match TRBD2. V trimming: 7 bases; J trimming: 3 bases; junction bases outside the gene matches: 9. The CDR3 length is 16 residues. Germline values: CDR1 SGHRS, CDR2 YFSETQ.

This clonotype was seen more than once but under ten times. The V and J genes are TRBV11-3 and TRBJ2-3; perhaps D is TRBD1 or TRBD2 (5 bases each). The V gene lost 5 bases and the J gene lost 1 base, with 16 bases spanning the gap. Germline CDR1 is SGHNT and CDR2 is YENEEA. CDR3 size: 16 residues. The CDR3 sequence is CASSGGWGSGTDTQYF. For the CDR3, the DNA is TGTGCCAGCAGCGGGGGTTGGGGCTCTGGCACAGATACGCAGTATTTT.

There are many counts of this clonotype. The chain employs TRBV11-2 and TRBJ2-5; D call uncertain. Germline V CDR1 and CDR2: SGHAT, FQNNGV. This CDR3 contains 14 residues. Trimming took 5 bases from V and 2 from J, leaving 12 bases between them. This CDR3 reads CASSPNGPQETQYF. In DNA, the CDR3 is TGTGCCAGCAGCCCAAACGGACCGCAAGAGACCCAGTACTTC.

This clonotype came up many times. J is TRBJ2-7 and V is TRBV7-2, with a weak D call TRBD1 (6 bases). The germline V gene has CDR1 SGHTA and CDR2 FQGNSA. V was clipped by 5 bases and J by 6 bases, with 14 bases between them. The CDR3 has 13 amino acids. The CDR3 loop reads CASSLAGAGEQYV. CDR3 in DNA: TGTGCCAGCAGCCTCGCAGGGGCTGGCGAGCAGTACGTC.

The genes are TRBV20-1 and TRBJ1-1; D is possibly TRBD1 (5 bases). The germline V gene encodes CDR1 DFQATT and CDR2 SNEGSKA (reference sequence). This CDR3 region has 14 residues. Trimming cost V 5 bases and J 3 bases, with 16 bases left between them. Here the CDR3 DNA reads TGCAGTGCTCTGAACCGGGGGTCTTACACTGAAGCTTTCTTT. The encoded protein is CSALNRGSYTEAFF.